This record concerns one T cell receptor beta chain sequence. There is no known antigen for this receptor. The record has no base qualities; no much larger clone is one base away. The entry originates in a study of CD8 T cells in Susac syndrome (dated by TCRdb to about 2019). Some background on the complete study: Whether CD8+ T cell activation and differentiation in Susac syndrome was antigen driven was tested using repertoire sequencing.

Deletion took 4 bases off V and 6 bases off J, with a span of 10 bases between the germline ends. The CDR1 and CDR2 encoded by the germline V gene are MGHDK and SYGVNS. From its cysteine to its phenylalanine, the CDR3 spans 13 amino acids. Kept here is only the CDR3 DNA, which spans 39 bases and is read in frame from base 1. Peripheral blood CD8+ and CD4+ T cells from healthy donors, Susac syndrome patients and multiple sclerosis patients were profiled using high-throughput TCR beta sequencing. The multiple sclerosis controls were treatment-naive patients whose relapsing-remitting disease, either stable or active, fulfilled the revised McDonald criteria. Bulk CD8+ and CD4+ T cells were purified by magnetic negative isolation, while CD8+ TEMRA cells were enriched using FACS. Blood was collected in EDTA tubes and processed within 24 hours, with PBMCs isolated through density gradient centrifugation. PBMCs destined for TCR sequencing were cryopreserved in liquid nitrogen and later thawed in a 37 °C water bath. Purity of sorted or isolated CD4+, CD8+ and CD8+ TEMRA cells was at least 90%.

The paper's findings and limits, for the study overall: The study acknowledged that relatively few individuals were included in the TCR sequencing and HLA analysis.

RNA was extracted with the RNeasy kit and about 0.5 to 1 ug was reverse transcribed using random hexamers. The immunoSEQ multiplex PCR assay, covering 54 Vbeta and 13 Jbeta segments, was used to amplify TCR beta CDR3 regions. PCR amplification bias was corrected using a synthetic template baseline for primer optimization and computational correction. The authors processed their data as follows. Reads were annotated to V, D and J genes according to IMGT and were analyzed with immunoSEQ Analyzer, with only productive sequences retained. To calculate clonality, Shannon entropy was normalized by log2 of the number of productive unique sequences and then subtracted from one. Public and private clones were assessed among the 100 most prevalent clones of each patient and control. Susac-specific clones were defined as absent from healthy and MS cohorts, around 1,000 published viral clones and other ImmuneACCESS disease sequences. TCRdb ran its own pipeline on the public reads, namely fastp trimming at Q25 and MiXCR clone calling, and kept in-frame beta chains. Identical CDR3 proteins give one entry, which carries the most common genes and DNA. The V and J calls and clone size are TCRdb's, not the authors'. The sample table contains approximately 200,000 distinct CDR3 sequences; only one count was recorded for 90% to 95% of them. Just under 0.095% of the sample is taken by the ten largest.

The sample was CD4+ T cells from PBMCs. The V and J segments used are TRBV25-1 and TRBJ2-1; the D gene assignment is ambiguous. The TCR was taken from a human donor with multiple sclerosis. The DNA sequence is TGTGCCAGCAGTGGATCCCCTAGCAATGAGCAGTTCTTC. It is translated as CASSGSPSNEQFF.